This is a list of T cell receptor beta chains from one sample in a study of cytomegalovirus exposure and HLA in healthy donors. Profiling relied on immunoSEQ multiplex PCR, and the TCRdb table lists in-frame clones only, not all of them. Seen here are around 90,000 clones, approximately 88% observed once, and the top ten hold about 12%. Specimen: PBMCs. Every receptor here comes from a woman aged 18-29 years in good health and CMV-seropositive. The CDR3 runs from the conserved cysteine through the conserved F or W. A D gene is named only where the DNA matches it firmly. Clone size, where shown, is once, few, many, or a class for clones that have expanded.

d_call j_call v_call clone_size cdr3_nt cdr3_aa
TRBD2 TRBJ2-5 TRBV6-5 - TGTGCCAGCAGTTACGAACCGGGACTACACCAAGAGACCCAGTACTTC CASSYEPGLHQETQYF
TRBD1 TRBJ2-7 TRBV5-5 - TGTGCCAGCAGTCTCCGGGACAGGCATTACGAGCAGTACTTC CASSLRDRHYEQYF
TRBD1 TRBJ2-1 TRBV27 - TGTGCCAGCAGTTCCGGGGGGACAGGGAATGAGCAGTTCTTC CASSSGGTGNEQFF
TRBD2 TRBJ2-3 TRBV10-2 - TGCGCCAGCATTAGCGGGGGGTTAATAGATACGCAGTATTTT CASISGGLIDTQYF
- TRBJ2-3 TRBV21-1 - TGTGCCAGCAGCAAGAGGCGGGCGGGGGCTAGCACAGATACGCAGTATTTT CASSKRRAGASTDTQYF
TRBD1 TRBJ2-7 TRBV10-3 - TGTGCCATCAGTGAGAACAGGGGGTGGGCCTACGAGCAGTACTTC CAISENRGWAYEQYF
- TRBJ2-3 TRBV7-3 - TGTGCCAGCAGCTCAGATACAGGGACAGATACGCAGTATTTT CASSSDTGTDTQYF
TRBD1 TRBJ1-6 TRBV13 few TGTGCCAGCAGCTTAGGACAGGGGGCTTCACCCCTCCACTTT CASSLGQGASPLHF
TRBD1 TRBJ1-2 TRBV28 - TGTGCCAGCAGCAGGGGGCTGGCGGATGGCTACACCTTC CASSRGLADGYTF
- TRBJ1-5 TRBV5-6 - TGTGCCAGCAGCCCGGCGGGGGGTGGTGGGCAGCCCCAGCATTTT CASSPAGGGGQPQHF
TRBD1 TRBJ2-3 TRBV25-1 - TGTGCCAGCAGTGAAGCAGGGGGCAGAGATACGCAGTATTTT CASSEAGGRDTQYF
- TRBJ2-5 TRBV11-3 - TGTGCCAGCAGCTTAGCCCAAGAGCAAGAGACCCAGTACTTC CASSLAQEQETQYF
- TRBJ2-2 TRBV2 - TGTGCCAGCAGTGTGGATCTAGGGAGCACCGGGGAGCTGTTTTTT CASSVDLGSTGELFF
TRBD1 TRBJ1-2 TRBV15 - TGTGCCACCAGCAGAGGACAGGGGGCGGGCTATGGCTACACCTTC CATSRGQGAGYGYTF
TRBD1 TRBJ2-5 TRBV5-1 once TGCGCCAGCAGCCCAGGGACAGACCAAGAGACCCAGTACTTC CASSPGTDQETQYF
- TRBJ2-2 TRBV5-6 - TGTGCCAGCAGCTTGTTGCTGAGCACCGGGGAGCTGTTTTTT CASSLLLSTGELFF
TRBD1 TRBJ2-7 TRBV5-1 - TGCGCCAGCAGCTTGGGCGGTGGGACAGGGATACCCTACGAGCAGTACTTC CASSLGGGTGIPYEQYF
TRBD1 TRBJ1-2 TRBV29-1 - TGCAGCGTTATATTAAGGGACAGGGGGGTTCGTGGCTACACCTTC CSVILRDRGVRGYTF
TRBD1 TRBJ2-7 TRBV7-9 - TGTGCCAGCAGCTGGCTTACCGTGGACAGGACCTACGAGCAGTACTTC CASSWLTVDRTYEQYF
TRBD1 TRBJ2-7 TRBV2 once TGTGCCAGCATTCCGGGACAGGAACCCTACGAGCAGTACTTC CASIPGQEPYEQYF
- TRBJ2-7 TRBV9 - TGTGCCAGCAGCGTCGGGTACGAGCAGTACTTC CASSVGYEQYF
- TRBJ2-6 TRBV19 - TGTGCCAGTAGTATACAAGCCTCTGGGGCCAACGTCCTGACTTTC CASSIQASGANVLTF
- TRBJ2-2 TRBV28 - TGTGCCAGCAGTTTAACCCTAACCTGGGGCGGGGACACCGGGGAGCTGTTTTTT CASSLTLTWGGDTGELFF
- TRBJ2-7 TRBV10-3 - TGTGCCACTCACGGGGGGCCGGTCGCCGACGAGCAGTACTTC CATHGGPVADEQYF
TRBD1 TRBJ1-6 TRBV13 - TGTGCCAGCAGCTCTGGACAGGGAAATTCACCCCTCCACTTT CASSSGQGNSPLHF
TRBD1 TRBJ1-6 TRBV18 - TGTGCCAGCTCACCGCCCCGGACAGGGGGCGGCTCACCCCTCCACTTT CASSPPRTGGGSPLHF
- TRBJ2-5 TRBV1 - TGCTTCCCGGGACTCCAAGAGACCCAGTACTTC CFPGLQETQYF
- TRBJ2-5 TRBV5-1 - TGCGCCAGCAGCTTGGGGGCCCTCCAAGAGACCCAGTACTTC CASSLGALQETQYF
TRBD1 TRBJ1-4 TRBV25-1 - TGTGCCAGCAGTGACTGGGACAGGATCAATGAAAAACTGTTTTTT CASSDWDRINEKLFF
- TRBJ2-7 TRBV4-1 once TGCGCCAGCAGCCAAACCCTAGCGATGACAAACTACGAGCAGTACTTC CASSQTLAMTNYEQYF
- TRBJ2-2 TRBV5-4 - TGTGCCAGCAGCGCGCCAGCGGGTCCGAACACCGGGGAGCTGTTTTTT CASSAPAGPNTGELFF
TRBD2 TRBJ2-7 TRBV7-2 - TGTGCCAGCAGCTCCCAAGCGGGGGTGTCCTACGAGCAGTACTTC CASSSQAGVSYEQYF
- TRBJ2-2 TRBV7-3 - TGTGCCAGCACTTTGTCAGGGTCTTTGAACACCGGGGAGCTGTTTTTT CASTLSGSLNTGELFF
- TRBJ2-1 TRBV7-9 - TGTGCCAGCAGACTGGAAGCGGGCAATGAGCAGTTCTTC CASRLEAGNEQFF
- TRBJ2-2 TRBV10-3 - TGTGCCATCAGTGAGTCACCCCTGGGGGGCACCGGGGAGCTGTTTTTT CAISESPLGGTGELFF
TRBD2 TRBJ2-7 TRBV7-9 - TGTGCCAGCACCTACGGGACTAGTCTCTACGAGCAGTACTTC CASTYGTSLYEQYF
TRBD1 TRBJ2-7 TRBV18 - TGTGCCAGCTCACTTGGGACAGGGGATGCTTACGAGCAGTACTTC CASSLGTGDAYEQYF
TRBD1 TRBJ2-7 TRBV7-2 - TGTGCCAGCAGCTCGACAGGGATGGCCTACGAGCAGTACTTC CASSSTGMAYEQYF
- TRBJ2-2 TRBV10-3 - TGTGCCATCAGGGAGGTCGGTGGGGAGCTGTTTTTT CAIREVGGELFF
TRBD1 TRBJ1-2 TRBV5-1 - TGCGCCAGCAGCCCGGGGGACAGGGACGGCGGCTACACCTTC CASSPGDRDGGYTF
- TRBJ2-7 TRBV10-3 - TGTGCCATCACCAGGGCACCCACCTACGAGCAGTACTTC CAITRAPTYEQYF
TRBD1 TRBJ2-3 TRBV5-1 - TGCGCCAGCAGCGTGGGACAGCACACAGATACGCAGTATTTT CASSVGQHTDTQYF
TRBD1 TRBJ2-2 TRBV28 few TGTGCCAGCAGGGGGGCCGGGACAGGTTCAACCGGGGAGCTGTTTTTT CASRGAGTGSTGELFF
- TRBJ1-2 TRBV14 - TGTGCCAGCATAAACCCACAGGGACCAAGTTACTATGGCTACACCTTC CASINPQGPSYYGYTF
- TRBJ1-6 TRBV6-6 - TGTGCCAGCAGGGGACGGGAGGGTAATTCACCCCTCCACTTT CASRGREGNSPLHF
TRBD2 TRBJ2-1 TRBV10-3 - TGTGCCACCGCCCTGACCCTAGCGGGGGTATCCCATGAGCAGTTCTTC CATALTLAGVSHEQFF
- TRBJ2-5 TRBV5-6 - TGTGCCAGCAGCTTGCCGGGTGGGGGGGGGCTTCAAGAGACCCAGTACTTC CASSLPGGGGLQETQYF
TRBD1 TRBJ1-5 TRBV2 few TGTGCCAGCAGGGACAGGGGGCCTAGCAATCAGCCCCAGCATTTT CASRDRGPSNQPQHF
- TRBJ2-7 TRBV27 - TGTGCCAGCAGTTTATCCAGGACATCCCCCTACGAGCAGTACTTC CASSLSRTSPYEQYF
- TRBJ1-4 TRBV7-2 - TGTGCCAGCAGCTTGAATCAGAATGAAAAACTGTTTTTT CASSLNQNEKLFF
TRBD2 TRBJ2-1 TRBV4-1 once TGCGCCAGCAGCCGGCGGGGGGAGCGGGGGTTGTCCTACAATGAGCAGTTCTTC CASSRRGERGLSYNEQFF
- TRBJ1-6 TRBV19 - TGTGCCAGTAGCGGGGACCCAGGGGCACCCCTCCACTTT CASSGDPGAPLHF
TRBD1 TRBJ2-5 TRBV6-5 - TGTGCCAGCACCATAACAGGGGGCGTGGGGGCCCAGTACTTC CASTITGGVGAQYF
TRBD1 TRBJ1-1 TRBV2 - TGTGCCAGCACGGAATCGACAGGGGCGGGTACTGAAGCTTTCTTT CASTESTGAGTEAFF
TRBD1 TRBJ2-2 TRBV7-2 - TGTGCCAGCAGCTTCACTACGAGACAGGGCTGGAACACCGGGGAGCTGTTTTTT CASSFTTRQGWNTGELFF